The rows below give T cell receptor beta chains drawn from one sample of a study of T cells after yellow fever vaccination. TCRdb reprocessed the 5' RACE reads via MiXCR and lists one record per CDR3 protein. The table lists 500,000 to 650,000 distinct CDR3 sequences, 9% to 15% of them singletons. The starting material was PBMCs, obtained on the day of the yellow fever booster vaccination. The origin of the receptors is a man in his thirties or forties who received the YFV17D yellow fever vaccine. The CDR3 runs from the conserved cysteine through the conserved F or W. The D gene is left open where the match is weak. Size values are once, few and many counts, or a class for expanded clones, and some rows have none.

d_call: NA
v_call: TRBV24-1
j_call: TRBJ2-1
clone_size: NA
cdr3_aa: CATDPELVGRNEQFF
cdr3_nt: TGTGCCACCGACCCCGAATTGGTAGGTAGGAATGAGCAGTTCTTC

d_call: TRBD2
v_call: TRBV7-9
j_call: TRBJ2-7
clone_size: NA
cdr3_aa: CASSPGTSTYSYEQYF
cdr3_nt: TGTGCCAGCAGCCCCGGGACTAGCACCTACTCCTACGAGCAGTACTTC

d_call: NA
v_call: TRBV6-1
j_call: TRBJ2-5
clone_size: NA
cdr3_aa: CASSPWGGGAEETQYF
cdr3_nt: TGTGCCAGCAGCCCCTGGGGAGGGGGCGCGGAAGAGACCCAGTACTTC

d_call: TRBD2
v_call: TRBV6-5
j_call: TRBJ2-7
clone_size: few
cdr3_aa: CASSYRREGQNEQYF
cdr3_nt: TGTGCCAGCAGTTACAGGCGGGAGGGCCAAAACGAGCAGTACTTC

d_call: TRBD2
v_call: TRBV12-3/TRBV12-4
j_call: TRBJ2-1
clone_size: NA
cdr3_aa: CASSFPSSGSYSEQFF
cdr3_nt: TGTGCCAGCAGTTTCCCCTCTAGCGGGTCCTACTCGGAGCAGTTCTTC

d_call: NA
v_call: TRBV9
j_call: TRBJ2-2
clone_size: NA
cdr3_aa: CASSSTTQNTGELFF
cdr3_nt: TGTGCCAGCAGCTCAACGACACAGAACACCGGGGAGCTGTTTTTT

d_call: NA
v_call: TRBV7-2
j_call: TRBJ2-2
clone_size: few
cdr3_aa: CASSFQGRAGELFF
cdr3_nt: TGTGCCAGCAGCTTTCAGGGGCGGGCCGGGGAGCTGTTTTTT

d_call: NA
v_call: TRBV5-6
j_call: TRBJ2-1
clone_size: NA
cdr3_aa: CASSLFQPQYNEQFF
cdr3_nt: TGTGCCAGCAGCTTGTTCCAGCCTCAGTACAATGAGCAGTTCTTC

d_call: TRBD2
v_call: TRBV12-3/TRBV12-4
j_call: TRBJ2-5
clone_size: few
cdr3_aa: CASSSILAQETQYF
cdr3_nt: TGTGCCAGCAGTTCGATACTAGCGCAAGAGACCCAGTACTTC

d_call: NA
v_call: TRBV7-2
j_call: TRBJ2-3
clone_size: few
cdr3_aa: CASSWVTDTQYF
cdr3_nt: TGTGCCAGCAGCTGGGTCACAGATACGCAGTATTTT

d_call: NA
v_call: TRBV18
j_call: TRBJ2-5
clone_size: NA
cdr3_aa: CASSATPQETQYF
cdr3_nt: TGTGCCAGCTCGGCGACCCCCCAAGAGACCCAGTACTTC

d_call: NA
v_call: TRBV12-3/TRBV12-4
j_call: TRBJ1-1
clone_size: few
cdr3_aa: CASRLPGSRTEAFF
cdr3_nt: TGTGCCAGCAGACTTCCCGGGTCAAGGACTGAAGCTTTCTTT

d_call: TRBD2
v_call: TRBV11-2
j_call: TRBJ2-1
clone_size: NA
cdr3_aa: CASSLGREISDEQFF
cdr3_nt: TGTGCCAGCAGCTTAGGGCGGGAGATTAGCGATGAGCAGTTCTTC

d_call: NA
v_call: TRBV20-1
j_call: TRBJ2-1
clone_size: NA
cdr3_aa: CSAQRLRGGNNEQFF
cdr3_nt: TGCAGTGCTCAACGATTACGTGGGGGAAACAATGAGCAGTTCTTC

d_call: NA
v_call: TRBV10-3
j_call: TRBJ2-6
clone_size: few
cdr3_aa: CAISESGPGTGANVLTF
cdr3_nt: TGTGCCATCAGTGAGTCGGGACCTGGGACTGGGGCCAACGTCCTGACTTTC

d_call: TRBD2
v_call: TRBV11-2
j_call: TRBJ2-5
clone_size: NA
cdr3_aa: CASSTGTSGDTETQYF
cdr3_nt: TGTGCCAGCAGCACCGGGACTAGCGGAGATACGGAGACCCAGTACTTC

d_call: TRBD2
v_call: TRBV7-8
j_call: TRBJ2-2
clone_size: few
cdr3_aa: CADSSGRESNTGELFF
cdr3_nt: TGTGCCGATTCTAGCGGGAGGGAGTCAAACACCGGGGAGCTGTTTTTT

d_call: TRBD2
v_call: TRBV24-1
j_call: TRBJ2-7
clone_size: few
cdr3_aa: CATSDLQGLAGKLYYEQYF
cdr3_nt: TGTGCCACCAGTGATTTGCAAGGACTAGCGGGAAAGTTATACTACGAGCAGTACTTC

d_call: TRBD2
v_call: TRBV20-1
j_call: TRBJ2-7
clone_size: few
cdr3_aa: CSASGLAGVIYEQYF
cdr3_nt: TGCAGTGCTAGTGGACTAGCGGGAGTTATCTACGAGCAGTACTTC

d_call: TRBD1
v_call: TRBV20-1
j_call: TRBJ2-5
clone_size: NA
cdr3_aa: CSALQGSRETQYF
cdr3_nt: TGCAGTGCTTTACAGGGGAGTAGGGAGACCCAGTACTTC

d_call: TRBD2
v_call: TRBV7-9
j_call: TRBJ2-3
clone_size: NA
cdr3_aa: CASPLAGPTDTQYF
cdr3_nt: TGTGCCAGTCCTCTAGCGGGACCCACAGATACGCAGTATTTT

d_call: NA
v_call: TRBV12-3/TRBV12-4
j_call: TRBJ2-5
clone_size: few
cdr3_aa: CASSPDREEETQYF
cdr3_nt: TGTGCCAGCAGCCCAGACAGGGAGGAAGAGACCCAGTACTTC

d_call: TRBD2
v_call: TRBV3-1
j_call: TRBJ2-3
clone_size: many
cdr3_aa: CASSHGTSGSADTQYF
cdr3_nt: TGTGCCAGCAGCCACGGGACTAGCGGGAGTGCAGATACGCAGTATTTT

d_call: NA
v_call: TRBV28
j_call: TRBJ2-2
clone_size: many
cdr3_aa: CASSLGSANTGELFF
cdr3_nt: TGTGCCAGCAGTTTAGGGTCCGCGAACACCGGGGAGCTGTTTTTT

d_call: NA
v_call: TRBV10-2
j_call: TRBJ2-5
clone_size: few
cdr3_aa: CASSGQGYETQYF
cdr3_nt: TGCGCCAGCAGTGGGCAGGGTTATGAGACCCAGTACTTC

d_call: NA
v_call: TRBV5-1
j_call: TRBJ2-5
clone_size: NA
cdr3_aa: CASSDRAQETQYF
cdr3_nt: TGCGCCAGCAGTGACCGGGCCCAAGAGACCCAGTACTTC

d_call: TRBD2
v_call: TRBV19
j_call: TRBJ2-1
clone_size: NA
cdr3_aa: CASSIDGGVGYNEQFF
cdr3_nt: TGTGCCAGTAGTATAGATGGGGGGGTGGGCTACAATGAGCAGTTCTTC

d_call: NA
v_call: TRBV29-1
j_call: TRBJ2-1
clone_size: few
cdr3_aa: CSVDVGNREQFF
cdr3_nt: TGCAGCGTTGATGTGGGGAATCGCGAGCAGTTCTTC

d_call: NA
v_call: TRBV7-2
j_call: TRBJ2-1
clone_size: NA
cdr3_aa: CASIKAPGAYNEQFF
cdr3_nt: TGTGCCAGCATCAAAGCCCCGGGAGCCTACAATGAGCAGTTCTTC

d_call: TRBD2
v_call: TRBV20-1
j_call: TRBJ2-4
clone_size: NA
cdr3_aa: CSARDRGGKGTSWDIQYF
cdr3_nt: TGCAGTGCTAGAGATCGCGGGGGAAAAGGGACTAGCTGGGACATTCAGTACTTC

d_call: NA
v_call: TRBV5-1
j_call: TRBJ2-3
clone_size: NA
cdr3_aa: CASSSPGSGFTDTQYF
cdr3_nt: TGCGCCAGCAGCTCTCCGGGTAGCGGTTTCACAGATACGCAGTATTTT

d_call: TRBD1
v_call: TRBV20-1
j_call: TRBJ2-1
clone_size: NA
cdr3_aa: CSAPRDSSGLQFF
cdr3_nt: TGCAGTGCTCCCCGGGACAGTTCGGGATTACAGTTCTTC

d_call: NA
v_call: TRBV20-1
j_call: TRBJ2-5
clone_size: NA
cdr3_aa: CSAIAPGETQYF
cdr3_nt: TGCAGTGCTATCGCTCCCGGCGAGACCCAGTACTTC

d_call: NA
v_call: TRBV12-3/TRBV12-4
j_call: TRBJ2-2
clone_size: few
cdr3_aa: CASSLRGTNTGELFF
cdr3_nt: TGTGCCAGCAGTTTAAGGGGAACGAACACCGGGGAGCTGTTTTTT

d_call: TRBD2
v_call: TRBV19
j_call: TRBJ2-3
clone_size: NA
cdr3_aa: CASSITALAGLRTDTQYF
cdr3_nt: TGTGCCAGTAGTATCACTGCACTAGCGGGCCTCCGCACAGATACGCAGTATTTT

d_call: NA
v_call: TRBV5-1
j_call: TRBJ1-4
clone_size: few
cdr3_aa: CASSLAGENEKLFF
cdr3_nt: TGCGCCAGCAGCTTGGCGGGGGAGAATGAAAAACTGTTTTTT

d_call: NA
v_call: TRBV5-1
j_call: TRBJ2-3
clone_size: NA
cdr3_aa: CASFAVSDTQYF
cdr3_nt: TGCGCCAGCTTCGCGGTGTCAGATACGCAGTATTTT

d_call: NA
v_call: TRBV29-1
j_call: TRBJ2-3
clone_size: few
cdr3_aa: CSVEKNVGVTDTQYF
cdr3_nt: TGCAGCGTTGAAAAGAATGTAGGTGTCACAGATACGCAGTATTTT

d_call: NA
v_call: TRBV5-1
j_call: TRBJ2-3
clone_size: NA
cdr3_aa: CASGSQGADTQYF
cdr3_nt: TGCGCCAGCGGGTCACAAGGGGCAGATACGCAGTATTTT

d_call: NA
v_call: TRBV20-1
j_call: TRBJ2-3
clone_size: NA
cdr3_aa: CSEQASDTQYF
cdr3_nt: TGCAGTGAGCAGGCGTCCGATACGCAGTATTTT

d_call: NA
v_call: TRBV18
j_call: TRBJ1-1
clone_size: few
cdr3_aa: CASPPVPGDTEAFF
cdr3_nt: TGTGCCAGTCCTCCCGTCCCGGGGGACACTGAAGCTTTCTTT

d_call: TRBD1
v_call: TRBV19
j_call: TRBJ2-3
clone_size: NA
cdr3_aa: CASSVFDRGKDTQYF
cdr3_nt: TGTGCCAGTAGCGTCTTCGACAGGGGGAAGGATACGCAGTATTTT

d_call: NA
v_call: TRBV10-3
j_call: TRBJ2-6
clone_size: NA
cdr3_aa: CAMGANVLTF
cdr3_nt: TGTGCCATGGGGGCCAACGTCCTGACTTTC

d_call: NA
v_call: TRBV20-1
j_call: TRBJ2-6
clone_size: NA
cdr3_aa: CSGVHSGANVLTF
cdr3_nt: TGCAGTGGTGTTCACTCTGGGGCCAACGTCCTGACTTTC

d_call: NA
v_call: TRBV15
j_call: TRBJ2-2
clone_size: NA
cdr3_aa: CATSRAGGELFF
cdr3_nt: TGTGCCACCAGCAGAGCGGGCGGGGAACTGTTTTTT

d_call: NA
v_call: TRBV28
j_call: TRBJ1-1
clone_size: few
cdr3_aa: CASSRSNRAFF
cdr3_nt: TGTGCCAGCAGTCGGAGCAACCGGGCTTTCTTT

d_call: TRBD1
v_call: TRBV12-3/TRBV12-4
j_call: TRBJ1-2
clone_size: few
cdr3_aa: CASSRGQGYTF
cdr3_nt: TGTGCCAGCAGCAGGGGGCAGGGCTACACCTTC

d_call: TRBD1
v_call: TRBV7-2
j_call: TRBJ1-5
clone_size: few
cdr3_aa: CASSLGGTGGSNQPQHF
cdr3_nt: TGTGCCAGCAGCTTAGGGGGGACAGGGGGTAGCAATCAGCCCCAGCATTTT

d_call: TRBD1
v_call: TRBV6-5
j_call: TRBJ2-5
clone_size: NA
cdr3_aa: CASSRGRQGQTQYF
cdr3_nt: TGTGCCAGCAGTCGCGGTAGACAGGGTCAGACCCAGTACTTC